Listed below are T cell receptor beta chains from one sample, sequenced in a study of blood T cell repertoires in COVID-19. The repertoire was sequenced with immunoSEQ multiplex PCR; TCRdb's copy has only in-frame clones and lacks some. The sample includes 120,000 or so clones, around 79% of them seen just once. Sequencing was carried out using peripheral blood. The receptors were sampled from a man in his fifties with acute or convalescent COVID-19. Both conserved end residues are part of each CDR3. The order of the fields is CDR3 protein, J gene, CDR3 length, V gene.

CASSPPGSNYNEQFF	TRBJ2-1	15	TRBV18
CASSKTSNVAETQYF	TRBJ2-5	15	TRBV18
CATSDPDRRSGNTIYF	TRBJ1-3	16	TRBV24-1
CASSRTSGRVRTDTQYF	TRBJ2-3	17	TRBV5-4
CASSFVSGGSYNEQFF	TRBJ2-1	16	TRBV27
CAISTPTSGTNTGELFF	TRBJ2-2	17	TRBV10-3
CASSPNSYSGNTIYF	TRBJ1-3	15	TRBV7-9
CASSLTGGSTDTQYF	TRBJ2-3	15	TRBV7-3
CASSIGTGLAKNIQYF	TRBJ2-4	16	TRBV19
CASSLVASGDITDTQYF	TRBJ2-3	17	TRBV7-6
CSVEDRGQYTDTQYF	TRBJ2-3	15	TRBV29-1
CASSITGGGYTEAFF	TRBJ1-1	15	TRBV5-4
CASSQLPFGELFF	TRBJ2-2	13	TRBV4-1
CASSLEVGGIGNYGYTF	TRBJ1-2	17	TRBV7-2
CASSLSGGSGTYNEQFF	TRBJ2-1	17	TRBV5-1
CASSLRAGGKNIQYF	TRBJ2-4	15	TRBV5-1
CASSLGITDTSGNTIYF	TRBJ1-3	17	TRBV7-6
CASSPQGGNTEAFF	TRBJ1-1	14	TRBV18
CASSLGGGYGYTF	TRBJ1-2	13	TRBV27
CASSLLAGYEQYF	TRBJ2-7	13	TRBV7-8
CARDRGGDLNEQYF	TRBJ2-7	14	TRBV12-1
CASSPAAGAVNEQFF	TRBJ2-1	15	TRBV28
CASRVQGNEKLFF	TRBJ1-4	13	TRBV5-1
CASSIVGSNQPQHF	TRBJ1-5	14	TRBV19
CAWSGGNTEAFF	TRBJ1-1	12	TRBV30
CASGPEPGQGPPKLNEKLFF	TRBJ1-4	20	TRBV12-5
CASSLPAFGTDTQYF	TRBJ2-3	15	TRBV7-8
CASSESVAVTNEQFF	TRBJ2-1	15	TRBV4-2
CASSPTELLNTEAFF	TRBJ1-1	15	TRBV7-8
CASSKQRSGLNEKLFF	TRBJ1-4	16	TRBV14